This record looks at one TCR beta chain sequence and its context. No antigen is known for it. Primers included in the PCR were 60 Vbeta and 13 Jbeta primers. Data came from immunoSEQ multiplex PCR; TCRdb stores just in-frame clones and leaves some out. Of hundreds of thousands of clones listed, 82% are singletons. This sample stems from a study of cytomegalovirus exposure and HLA in healthy donors. General study results and limits: In a later analysis, donors in an Asian-associated ancestry cluster reportedly had fewer N-insertions in productive TCRs than the cohort mean.

The CDR3 is made up of 15 amino acids. V was shortened by 3 bases and J by 4 bases, with 19 bases between the two germline ends. The germline CDR1 and CDR2 sequences are GTSNPN and SVGIG (reference sequence). The V call is TRBV30, the J call TRBJ2-7, with TRBD2 as a possible D gene (5 bases). The receptor was isolated from a man aged 40-55 years in good health and CMV-seropositive. The sequenced material came from PBMCs. CDR3 coding DNA: TGTGCCTGGAGGGAAACTAGGAGGCGGATTTACGAGCAGTACTTC. This codes for CAWRETRRRIYEQYF.